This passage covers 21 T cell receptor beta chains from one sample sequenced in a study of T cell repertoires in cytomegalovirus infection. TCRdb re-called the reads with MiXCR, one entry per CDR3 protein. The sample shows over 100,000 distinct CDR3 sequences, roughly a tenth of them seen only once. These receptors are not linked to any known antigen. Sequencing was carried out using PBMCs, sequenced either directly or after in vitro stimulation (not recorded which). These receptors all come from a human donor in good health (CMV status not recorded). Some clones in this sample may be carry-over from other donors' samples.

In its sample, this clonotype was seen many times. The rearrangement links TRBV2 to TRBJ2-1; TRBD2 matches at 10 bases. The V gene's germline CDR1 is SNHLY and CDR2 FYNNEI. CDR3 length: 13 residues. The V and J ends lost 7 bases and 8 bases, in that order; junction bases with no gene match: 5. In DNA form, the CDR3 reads TGTGCCAGCAAACTAGCGGGAAGGGATGAGCAGTTCTTC. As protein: CASKLAGRDEQFF. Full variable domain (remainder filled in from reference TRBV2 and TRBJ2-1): EPEVTQTPSHQVTQMGQEVILRCVPISNHLYFYWYRQILGQKVEFLVSFYNNEISEKSEIFDDQFSVERPDGSNFTLKIRSTKLEDSAMYFCASKLAGRDEQFFGPGTRLTVL.

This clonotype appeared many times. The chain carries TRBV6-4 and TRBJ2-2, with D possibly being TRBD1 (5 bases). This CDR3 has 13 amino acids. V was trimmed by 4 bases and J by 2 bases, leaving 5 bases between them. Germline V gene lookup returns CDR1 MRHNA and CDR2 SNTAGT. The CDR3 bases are TGTGCCAGCAGTGGGACAAACACCGGGGAGCTGTTTTTT. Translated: CASSGTNTGELFF.

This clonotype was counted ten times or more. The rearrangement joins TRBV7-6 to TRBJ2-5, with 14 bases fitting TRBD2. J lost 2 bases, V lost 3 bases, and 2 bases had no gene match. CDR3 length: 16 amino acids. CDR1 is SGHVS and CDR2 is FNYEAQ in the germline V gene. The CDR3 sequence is CASSLGLAGAQETQYF. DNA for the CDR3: TGTGCCAGCAGCTTGGGACTAGCGGGGGCACAAGAGACCCAGTACTTC.

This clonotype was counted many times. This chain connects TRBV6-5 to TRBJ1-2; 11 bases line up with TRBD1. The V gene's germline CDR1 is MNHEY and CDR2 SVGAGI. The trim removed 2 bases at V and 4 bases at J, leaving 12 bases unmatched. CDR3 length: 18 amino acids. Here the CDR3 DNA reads TGTGCCAGCAGTTACAGGCGGGACAGGGGGAACTGGGGCTATGGCTACACCTTC. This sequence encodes CASSYRRDRGNWGYGYTF.

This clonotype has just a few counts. The CDR3 DNA follows: TGCGCCAGCAGACGGGACAGGGACACCGGGGAGCTGTTTTTT. Its translation: CASRRDRDTGELFF. The chain links TRBV4-1 to TRBJ2-2, with 9 bases that match TRBD1. Losses at the gene ends were 6 bases for V and 3 bases for J; bases not matched to a gene: 2. The CDR3 loop spans 14 amino acids. Germline V gene lookup returns CDR1 MGHRA and CDR2 YSYEKL.

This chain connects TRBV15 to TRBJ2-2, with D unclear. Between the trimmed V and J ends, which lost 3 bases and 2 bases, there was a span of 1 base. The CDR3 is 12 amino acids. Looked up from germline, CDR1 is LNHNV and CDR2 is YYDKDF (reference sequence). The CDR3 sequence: CATSSNTGELFF. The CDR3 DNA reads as TGTGCCACCAGCAGCAACACCGGGGAGCTGTTTTTT.

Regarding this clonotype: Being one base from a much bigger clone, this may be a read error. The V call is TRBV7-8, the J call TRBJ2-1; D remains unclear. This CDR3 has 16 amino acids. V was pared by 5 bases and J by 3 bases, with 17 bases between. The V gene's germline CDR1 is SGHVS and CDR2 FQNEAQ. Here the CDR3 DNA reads TGTGCCAGCAGCGGAAAGGGCATGAGCTTCTACAATGAGCAGTTCTTC. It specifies CASSGKGMSFYNEQFF.

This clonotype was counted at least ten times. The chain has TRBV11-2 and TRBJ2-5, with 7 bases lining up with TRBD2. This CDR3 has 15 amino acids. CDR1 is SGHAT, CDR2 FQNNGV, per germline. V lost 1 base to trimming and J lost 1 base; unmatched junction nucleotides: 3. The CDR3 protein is CASSLARGVQETQYF. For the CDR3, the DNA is TGTGCCAGCAGCTTAGCTCGGGGGGTCCAAGAGACCCAGTACTTC.

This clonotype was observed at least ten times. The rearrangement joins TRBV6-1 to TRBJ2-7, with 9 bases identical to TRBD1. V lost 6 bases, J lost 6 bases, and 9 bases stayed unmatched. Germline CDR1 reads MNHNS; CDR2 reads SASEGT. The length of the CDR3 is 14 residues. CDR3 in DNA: TGTGCCAGCAGAGGACCGGGACAGGGTGGCGAGCAGTACGTC. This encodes CASRGPGQGGEQYV.

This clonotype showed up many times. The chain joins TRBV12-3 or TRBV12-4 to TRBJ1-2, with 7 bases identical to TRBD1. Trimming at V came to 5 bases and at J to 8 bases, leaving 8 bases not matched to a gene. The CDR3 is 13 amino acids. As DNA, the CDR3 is TGTGCCAGCAGTGATACAGGGGCTGAGGGCTACACCTTC. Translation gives CASSDTGAEGYTF.

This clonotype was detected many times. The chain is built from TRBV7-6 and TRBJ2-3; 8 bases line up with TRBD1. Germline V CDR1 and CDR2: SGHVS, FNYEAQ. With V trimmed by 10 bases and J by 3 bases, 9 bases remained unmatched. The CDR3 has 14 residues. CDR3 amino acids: CATSQGARTDTQYF. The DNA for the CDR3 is TGTGCCACTTCGCAGGGGGCAAGAACAGATACGCAGTATTTT.

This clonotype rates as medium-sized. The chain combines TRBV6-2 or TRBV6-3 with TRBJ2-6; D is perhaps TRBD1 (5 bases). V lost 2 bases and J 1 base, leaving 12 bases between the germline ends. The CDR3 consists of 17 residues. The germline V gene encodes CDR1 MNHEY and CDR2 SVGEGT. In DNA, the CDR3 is TGTGCCAGCAGTTACCGACTGACAGAGTCTGGGGCCAACGTCCTGACTTTC. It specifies CASSYRLTESGANVLTF.

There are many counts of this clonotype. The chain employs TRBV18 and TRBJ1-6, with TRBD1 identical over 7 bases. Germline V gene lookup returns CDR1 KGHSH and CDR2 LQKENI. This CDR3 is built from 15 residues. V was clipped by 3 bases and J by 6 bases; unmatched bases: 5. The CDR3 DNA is TGTGCCAGCTCACCTCTTACAGGGGTTAATTCACCCCTCCACTTT. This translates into CASSPLTGVNSPLHF.

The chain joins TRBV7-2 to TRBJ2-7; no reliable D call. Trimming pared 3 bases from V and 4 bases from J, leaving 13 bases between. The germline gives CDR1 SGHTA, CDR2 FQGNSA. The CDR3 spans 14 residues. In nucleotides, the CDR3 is TGTGCCAGCAGCTTCGGCCTGGGTGGGTACGAGCAGTACGTC. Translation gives CASSFGLGGYEQYV.

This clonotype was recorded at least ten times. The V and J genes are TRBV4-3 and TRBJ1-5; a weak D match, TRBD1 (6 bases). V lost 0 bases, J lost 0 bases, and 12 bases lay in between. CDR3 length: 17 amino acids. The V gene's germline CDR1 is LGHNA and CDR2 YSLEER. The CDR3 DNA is TGCGCCAGCAGCCAAGATTGGAGGGGGTATAGCAATCAGCCCCAGCATTTT. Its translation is CASSQDWRGYSNQPQHF.

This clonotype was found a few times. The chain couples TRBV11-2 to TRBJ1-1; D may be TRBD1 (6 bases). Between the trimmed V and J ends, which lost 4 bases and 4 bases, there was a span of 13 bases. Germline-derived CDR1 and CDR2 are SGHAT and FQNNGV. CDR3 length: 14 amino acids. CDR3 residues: CASSYGGVGTEAFF. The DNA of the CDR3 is TGTGCCAGCAGCTACGGGGGCGTGGGCACTGAAGCTTTCTTT.

CDR3 protein: CASTLSRGRNNQPQHF. DNA of the CDR3: TGTGCCAGCACGTTGTCACGGGGGAGAAACAATCAGCCCCAGCATTTT. This chain uses TRBV6-5 with TRBJ1-5; a possible D gene is TRBD1 (5 bases). Looked up from germline, CDR1 is MNHEY and CDR2 is SVGAGI. The germline V and J ends were trimmed by 7 bases and 3 bases, with 19 bases remaining between them. CDR3 length equals 16 residues.

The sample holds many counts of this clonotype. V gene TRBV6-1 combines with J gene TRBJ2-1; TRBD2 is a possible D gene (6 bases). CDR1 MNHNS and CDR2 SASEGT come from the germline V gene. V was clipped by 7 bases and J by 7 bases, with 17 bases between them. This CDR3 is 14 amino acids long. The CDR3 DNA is TGTGCCAGCACCAGGTACGGGGGTAGAAATGAGCAGTTCTTC. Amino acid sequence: CASTRYGGRNEQFF.

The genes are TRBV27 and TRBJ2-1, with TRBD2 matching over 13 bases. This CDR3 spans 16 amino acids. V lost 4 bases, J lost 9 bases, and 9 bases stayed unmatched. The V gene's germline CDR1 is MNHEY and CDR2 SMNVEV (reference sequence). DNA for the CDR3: TGTGCCAGCAGTTCTCCACTAGCGGGAGGGCCGCGTGAGCAGTTCTTC. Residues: CASSSPLAGGPREQFF.

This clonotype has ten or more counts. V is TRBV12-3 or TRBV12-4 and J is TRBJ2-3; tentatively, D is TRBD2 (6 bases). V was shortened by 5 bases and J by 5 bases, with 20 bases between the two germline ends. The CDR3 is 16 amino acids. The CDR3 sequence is CASSPFSGIRGDTQYF. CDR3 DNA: TGTGCCAGCAGTCCCTTTAGCGGCATAAGGGGAGATACGCAGTATTTT.

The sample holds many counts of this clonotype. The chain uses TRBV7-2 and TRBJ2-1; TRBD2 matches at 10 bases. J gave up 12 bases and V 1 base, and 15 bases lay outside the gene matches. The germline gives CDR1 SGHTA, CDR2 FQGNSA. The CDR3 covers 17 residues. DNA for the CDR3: TGTGCCAGCAGCTTAGAGGATGGGCTAGCGGGAGACCCGGGGCAGTTCTTC. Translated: CASSLEDGLAGDPGQFF.